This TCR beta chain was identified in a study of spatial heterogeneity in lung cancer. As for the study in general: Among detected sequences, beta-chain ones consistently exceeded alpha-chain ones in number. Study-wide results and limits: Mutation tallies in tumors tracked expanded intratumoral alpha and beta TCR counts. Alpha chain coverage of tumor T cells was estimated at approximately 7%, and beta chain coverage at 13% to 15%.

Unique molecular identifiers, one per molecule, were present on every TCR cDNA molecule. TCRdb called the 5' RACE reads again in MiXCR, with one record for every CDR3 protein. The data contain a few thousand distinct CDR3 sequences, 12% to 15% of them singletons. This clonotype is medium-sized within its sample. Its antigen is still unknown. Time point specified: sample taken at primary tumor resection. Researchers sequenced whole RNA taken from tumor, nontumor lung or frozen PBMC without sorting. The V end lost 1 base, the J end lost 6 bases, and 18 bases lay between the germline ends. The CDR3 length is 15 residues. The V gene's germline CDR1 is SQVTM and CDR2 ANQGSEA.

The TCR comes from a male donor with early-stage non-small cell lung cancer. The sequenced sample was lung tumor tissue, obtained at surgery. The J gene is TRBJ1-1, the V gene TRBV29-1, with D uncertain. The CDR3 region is CSVEAQNWAVPEAFF. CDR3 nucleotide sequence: TGCAGCGTTGAAGCACAGAACTGGGCGGTCCCTGAAGCTTTCTTT. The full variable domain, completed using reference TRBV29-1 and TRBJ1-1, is SAVISQKPSRDICQRGTSLTIQCQVDSQVTMMFWYRQQPGQSLTLIATANQGSEATYESGFVIDKFPISRPNLTFSTLTVSNMSPEDSSIYLCSVEAQNWAVPEAFFGQGTRLTVV.